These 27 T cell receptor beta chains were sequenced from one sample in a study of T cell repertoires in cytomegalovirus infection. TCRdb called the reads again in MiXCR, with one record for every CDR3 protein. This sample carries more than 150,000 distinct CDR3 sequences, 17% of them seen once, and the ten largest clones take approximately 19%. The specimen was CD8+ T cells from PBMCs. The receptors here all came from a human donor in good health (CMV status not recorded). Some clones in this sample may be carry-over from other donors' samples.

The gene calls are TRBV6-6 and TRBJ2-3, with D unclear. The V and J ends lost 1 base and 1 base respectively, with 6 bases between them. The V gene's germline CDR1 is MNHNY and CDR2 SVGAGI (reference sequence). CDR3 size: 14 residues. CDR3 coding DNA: TGTGCCAGCAGTTACTACGGCCGCACAGATACGCAGTATTTT. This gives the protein CASSYYGRTDTQYF.

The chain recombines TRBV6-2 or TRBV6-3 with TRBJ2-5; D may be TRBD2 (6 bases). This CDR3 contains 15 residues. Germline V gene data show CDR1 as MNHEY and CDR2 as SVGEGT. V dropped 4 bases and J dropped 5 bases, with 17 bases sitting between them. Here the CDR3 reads CASSLRDRLEETQYF. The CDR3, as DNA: TGTGCCAGCAGTTTAAGGGACCGACTAGAGGAGACCCAGTACTTC.

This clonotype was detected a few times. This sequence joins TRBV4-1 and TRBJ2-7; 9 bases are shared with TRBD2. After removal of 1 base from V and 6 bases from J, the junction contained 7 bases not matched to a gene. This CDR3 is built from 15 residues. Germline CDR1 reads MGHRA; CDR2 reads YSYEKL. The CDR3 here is CASSQVERGASEQYF. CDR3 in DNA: TGCGCCAGCAGCCAAGTAGAGCGGGGGGCATCCGAGCAGTACTTC.

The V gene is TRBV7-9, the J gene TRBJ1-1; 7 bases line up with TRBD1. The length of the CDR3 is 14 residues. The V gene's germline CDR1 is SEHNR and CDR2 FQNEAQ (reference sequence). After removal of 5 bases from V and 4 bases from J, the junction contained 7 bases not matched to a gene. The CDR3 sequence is CASSKTGSPTEAFF. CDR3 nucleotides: TGTGCCAGCAGCAAGACAGGGTCCCCCACTGAAGCTTTCTTT.

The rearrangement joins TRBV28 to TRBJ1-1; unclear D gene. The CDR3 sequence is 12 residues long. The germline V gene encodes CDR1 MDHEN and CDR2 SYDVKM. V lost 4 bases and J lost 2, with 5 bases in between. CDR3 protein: CASSYYNTEAFF. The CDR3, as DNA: TGTGCCAGCAGTTACTACAACACTGAAGCTTTCTTT.

CDR3 coding DNA: TGTGCCAGTAGTTTCTCCGGGACAGGGAACAATGAGCAGTTCTTC. The encoded protein is CASSFSGTGNNEQFF. The chain couples TRBV19 to TRBJ2-1, with 9 bases aligning to TRBD1. With 5 bases clipped from V and 5 bases from J, the junction kept 7 bases outside the gene matches. The CDR3 is 15 amino acids. Germline V lookup: CDR1 LNHDA, CDR2 SQIVND (reference sequence).

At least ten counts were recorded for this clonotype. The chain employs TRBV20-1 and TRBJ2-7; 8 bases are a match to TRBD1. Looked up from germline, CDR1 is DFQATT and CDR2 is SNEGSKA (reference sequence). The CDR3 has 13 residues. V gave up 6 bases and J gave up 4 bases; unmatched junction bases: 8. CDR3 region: CSATGQVIYEQYF. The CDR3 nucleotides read TGCAGTGCCACGGGACAGGTGATTTACGAGCAGTACTTC.

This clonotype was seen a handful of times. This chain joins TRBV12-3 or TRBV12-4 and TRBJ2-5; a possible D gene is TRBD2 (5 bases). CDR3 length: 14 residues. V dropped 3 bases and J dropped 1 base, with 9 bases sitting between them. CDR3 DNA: TGTGCCAGCAGTTTTTGGAGGATCCAAGAGACCCAGTACTTC. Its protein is CASSFWRIQETQYF.

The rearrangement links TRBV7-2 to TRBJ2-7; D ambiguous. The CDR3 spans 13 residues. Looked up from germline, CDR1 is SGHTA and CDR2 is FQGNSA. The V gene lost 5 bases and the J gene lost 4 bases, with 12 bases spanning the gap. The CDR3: CASSPHHRYEQYF. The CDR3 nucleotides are TGTGCCAGCAGCCCCCACCATAGATACGAGCAGTACTTC. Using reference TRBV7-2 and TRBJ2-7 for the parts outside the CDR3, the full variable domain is GAGVSQSPSNKVTEKGKDVELRCDPISGHTALYWYRQSLGQGLEFLIYFQGNSAPDKSGLPSDRFSAERTGGSVSTLTIQRTQQEDSAVYLCASSPHHRYEQYFGPGTRLTVT.

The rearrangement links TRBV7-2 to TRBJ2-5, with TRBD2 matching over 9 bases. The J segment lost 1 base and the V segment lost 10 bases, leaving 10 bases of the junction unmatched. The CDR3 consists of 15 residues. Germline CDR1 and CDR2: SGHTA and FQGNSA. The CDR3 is CATTRGGGTQETQYF. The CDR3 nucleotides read TGTGCCACCACCCGCGGGGGGGGGACCCAAGAGACCCAGTACTTC.

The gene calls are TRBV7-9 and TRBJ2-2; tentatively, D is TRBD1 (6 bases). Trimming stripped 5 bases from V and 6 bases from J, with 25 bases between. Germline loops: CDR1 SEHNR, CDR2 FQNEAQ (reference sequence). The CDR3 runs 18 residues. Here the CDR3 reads CASSPPFGQGRSAGELFF. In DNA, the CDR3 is TGTGCCAGCAGCCCACCTTTCGGGCAGGGGCGATCAGCCGGGGAGCTGTTTTTT. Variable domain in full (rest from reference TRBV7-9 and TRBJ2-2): DTGVSQNPRHKITKRGQNVTFRCDPISEHNRLYWYRQTLGQGPEFLTYFQNEAQLEKSRLLSDRFSAERPKGSFSTLEIQRTEQGDSAMYLCASSPPFGQGRSAGELFFGEGSRLTVL.

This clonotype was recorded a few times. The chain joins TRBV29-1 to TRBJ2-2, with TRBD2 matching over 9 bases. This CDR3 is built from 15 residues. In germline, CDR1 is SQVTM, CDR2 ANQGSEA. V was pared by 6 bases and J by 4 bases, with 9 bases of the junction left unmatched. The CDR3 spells CSVSIAGALTGELFF. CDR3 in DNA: TGCAGCGTCTCCATAGCGGGGGCCCTCACCGGGGAGCTGTTTTTT.

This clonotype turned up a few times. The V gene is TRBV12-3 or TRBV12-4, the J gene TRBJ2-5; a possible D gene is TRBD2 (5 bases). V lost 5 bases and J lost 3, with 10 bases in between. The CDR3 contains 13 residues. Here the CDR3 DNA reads TGTGCCAGCAGTGCGACTACCGAAGAGACCCAGTACTTC. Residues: CASSATTEETQYF.

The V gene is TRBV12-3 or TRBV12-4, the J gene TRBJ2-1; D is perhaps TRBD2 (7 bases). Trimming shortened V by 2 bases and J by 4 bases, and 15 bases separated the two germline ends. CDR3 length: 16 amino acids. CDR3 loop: CASSLSGGGPYNEQFF. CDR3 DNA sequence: TGTGCCAGCAGTTTAAGTGGGGGGGGGCCGTACAATGAGCAGTTCTTC.

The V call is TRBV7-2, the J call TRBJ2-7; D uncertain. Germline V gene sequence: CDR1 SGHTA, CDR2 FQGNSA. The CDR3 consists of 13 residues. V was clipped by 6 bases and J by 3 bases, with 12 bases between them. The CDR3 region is CASRRADFYEQYF. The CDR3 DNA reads TGTGCCAGCAGACGGGCCGATTTCTACGAGCAGTACTTC.

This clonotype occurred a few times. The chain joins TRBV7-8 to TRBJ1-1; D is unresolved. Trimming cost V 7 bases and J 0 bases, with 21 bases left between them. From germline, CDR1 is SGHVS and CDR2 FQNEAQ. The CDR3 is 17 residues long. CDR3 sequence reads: CASNRRAAGYMNTEAFF. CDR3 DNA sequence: TGTGCCAGCAACCGCCGGGCCGCCGGTTACATGAACACTGAAGCTTTCTTT.

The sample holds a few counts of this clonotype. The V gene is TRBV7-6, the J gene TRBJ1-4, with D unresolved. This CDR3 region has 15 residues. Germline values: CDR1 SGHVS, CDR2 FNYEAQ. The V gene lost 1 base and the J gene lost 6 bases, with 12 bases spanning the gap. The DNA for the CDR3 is TGTGCCAGCAGCTTAGGAGACATAAGGGATGAAAAACTGTTTTTT. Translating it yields CASSLGDIRDEKLFF.

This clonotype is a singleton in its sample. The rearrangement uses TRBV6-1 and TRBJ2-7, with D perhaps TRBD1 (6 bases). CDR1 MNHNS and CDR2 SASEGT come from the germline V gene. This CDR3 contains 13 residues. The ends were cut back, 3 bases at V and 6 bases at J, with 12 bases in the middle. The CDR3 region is CASSERGKGEQYF. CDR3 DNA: TGTGCCAGCAGTGAGAGGGGGAAAGGCGAGCAGTACTTC.

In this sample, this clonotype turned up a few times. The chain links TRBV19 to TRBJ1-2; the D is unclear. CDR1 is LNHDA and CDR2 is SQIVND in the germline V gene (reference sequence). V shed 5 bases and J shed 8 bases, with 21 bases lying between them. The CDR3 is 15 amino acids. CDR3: CASSLGGSSASGYTF. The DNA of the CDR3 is TGTGCCAGTAGTCTAGGAGGGTCATCCGCCAGCGGCTACACCTTC.

The CDR3 loop is CASSFSGIAFF. The CDR3 DNA follows: TGTGCCAGCAGCTTCTCGGGGATAGCTTTCTTT. This chain connects TRBV5-6 to TRBJ1-1; the D is unclear. Trimming removed 2 bases from V and 10 bases from J, with 9 bases in between. Germline V CDR1 and CDR2: SGHDT, YYEEEE. The CDR3 extends over 11 amino acids.

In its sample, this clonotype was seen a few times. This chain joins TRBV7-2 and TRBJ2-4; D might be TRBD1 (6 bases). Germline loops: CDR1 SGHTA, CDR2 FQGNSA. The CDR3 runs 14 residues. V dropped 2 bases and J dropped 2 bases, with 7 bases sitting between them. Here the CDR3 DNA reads TGTGCCAGCAGCTTACAGGGGTCCAAAAACATTCAGTACTTC. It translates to CASSLQGSKNIQYF.

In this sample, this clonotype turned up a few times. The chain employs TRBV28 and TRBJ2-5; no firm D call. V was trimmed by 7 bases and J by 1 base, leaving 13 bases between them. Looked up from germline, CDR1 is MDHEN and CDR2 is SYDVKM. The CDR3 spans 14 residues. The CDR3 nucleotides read TGTGCCAGCATGGCGCCGAGGCCCCAAGAGACCCAGTACTTC. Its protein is CASMAPRPQETQYF.

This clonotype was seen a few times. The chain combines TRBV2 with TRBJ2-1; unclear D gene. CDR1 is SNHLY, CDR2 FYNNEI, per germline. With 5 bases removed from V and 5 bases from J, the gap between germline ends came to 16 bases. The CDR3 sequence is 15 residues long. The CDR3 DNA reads TGTGCCAGCAGTCAAGAAGATTACATCGACAATGAGCAGTTCTTC. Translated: CASSQEDYIDNEQFF.

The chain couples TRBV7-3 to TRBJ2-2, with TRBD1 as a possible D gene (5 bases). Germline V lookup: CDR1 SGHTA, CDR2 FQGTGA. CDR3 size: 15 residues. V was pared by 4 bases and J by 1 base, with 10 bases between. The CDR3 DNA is TGTGCCAGCAGCTCCAGACAGAGGAACACCGGGGAGCTGTTTTTT. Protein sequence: CASSSRQRNTGELFF. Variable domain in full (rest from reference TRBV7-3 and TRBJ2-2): GAGVSQTPSNKVTEKGKYVELRCDPISGHTALYWYRQSLGQGPEFLIYFQGTGAADDSGLPNDRFFAVRPEGSVSTLKIQRTERGDSAVYLCASSSRQRNTGELFFGEGSRLTVL.

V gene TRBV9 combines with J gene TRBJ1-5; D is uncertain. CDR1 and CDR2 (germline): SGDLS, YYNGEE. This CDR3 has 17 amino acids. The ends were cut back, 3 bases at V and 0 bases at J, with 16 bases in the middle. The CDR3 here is CASSAYSDPDSNQPQHF. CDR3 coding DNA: TGTGCCAGCAGCGCCTATTCAGACCCAGATAGCAATCAGCCCCAGCATTTT.

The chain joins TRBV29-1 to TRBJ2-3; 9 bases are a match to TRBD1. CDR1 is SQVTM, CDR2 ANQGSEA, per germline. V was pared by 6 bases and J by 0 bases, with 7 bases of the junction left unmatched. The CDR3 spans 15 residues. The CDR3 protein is CSVNGQGKSTDTQYF. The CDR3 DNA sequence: TGCAGCGTGAACGGACAGGGGAAGAGCACAGATACGCAGTATTTT.

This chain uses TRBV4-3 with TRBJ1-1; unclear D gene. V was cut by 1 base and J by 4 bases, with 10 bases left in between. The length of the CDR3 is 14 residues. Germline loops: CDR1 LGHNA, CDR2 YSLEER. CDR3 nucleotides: TGCGCCAGCAGCCAAGGAATAGGGATCACTGAAGCTTTCTTT. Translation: CASSQGIGITEAFF.